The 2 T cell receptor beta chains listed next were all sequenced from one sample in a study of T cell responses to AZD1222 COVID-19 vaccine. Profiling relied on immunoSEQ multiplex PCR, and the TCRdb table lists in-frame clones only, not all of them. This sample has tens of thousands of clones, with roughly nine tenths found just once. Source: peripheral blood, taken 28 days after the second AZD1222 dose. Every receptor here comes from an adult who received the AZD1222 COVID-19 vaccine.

Here the CDR3 reads CAWSVKAIEQFF. CDR3 sequence (DNA): TGTGCCTGGAGTGTAAAGGCTATTGAGCAGTTCTTC. The chain couples TRBV30 to TRBJ2-1; D not certain. V was pared by 0 bases and J by 9 bases, with 9 bases between. Germline CDR1 and CDR2: GTSNPN and SVGIG (reference sequence). This CDR3 contains 12 residues.

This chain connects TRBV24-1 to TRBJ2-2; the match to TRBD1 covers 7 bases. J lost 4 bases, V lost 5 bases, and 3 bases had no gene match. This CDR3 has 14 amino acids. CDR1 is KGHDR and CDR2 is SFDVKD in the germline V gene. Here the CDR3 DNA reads TGTGCCACCAGTGGGGCAGGGGGCACCGGGGAGCTGTTTTTT. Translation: CATSGAGGTGELFF.